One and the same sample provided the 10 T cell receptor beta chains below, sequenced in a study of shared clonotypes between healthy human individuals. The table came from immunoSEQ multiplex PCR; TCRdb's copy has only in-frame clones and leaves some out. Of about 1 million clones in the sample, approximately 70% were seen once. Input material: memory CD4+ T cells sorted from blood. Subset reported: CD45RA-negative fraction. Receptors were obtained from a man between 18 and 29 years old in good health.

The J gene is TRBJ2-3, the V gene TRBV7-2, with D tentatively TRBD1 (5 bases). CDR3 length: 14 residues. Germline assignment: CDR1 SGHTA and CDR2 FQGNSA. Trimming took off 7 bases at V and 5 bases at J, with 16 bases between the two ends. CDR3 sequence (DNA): TGTGCCAGCACCTTGGGGCGTCATAAAGATACGCAGTATTTT. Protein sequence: CASTLGRHKDTQYF.

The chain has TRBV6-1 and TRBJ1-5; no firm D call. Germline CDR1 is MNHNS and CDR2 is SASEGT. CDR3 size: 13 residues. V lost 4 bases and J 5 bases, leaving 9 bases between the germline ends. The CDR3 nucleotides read TGTGCCAGCAGTGCTGGTTACGATCAGCCCCAGCATTTT. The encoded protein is CASSAGYDQPQHF.

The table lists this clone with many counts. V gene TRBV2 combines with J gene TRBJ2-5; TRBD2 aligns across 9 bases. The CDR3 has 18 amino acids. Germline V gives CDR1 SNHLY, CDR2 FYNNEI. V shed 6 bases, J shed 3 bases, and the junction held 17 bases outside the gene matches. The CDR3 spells CASRATGLALSGEETQYF. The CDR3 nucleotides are TGTGCCAGCAGGGCAACGGGACTAGCTCTTTCGGGGGAAGAGACCCAGTACTTC. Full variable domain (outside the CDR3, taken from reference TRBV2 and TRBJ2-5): EPEVTQTPSHQVTQMGQEVILRCVPISNHLYFYWYRQILGQKVEFLVSFYNNEISEKSEIFDDQFSVERPDGSNFTLKIRSTKLEDSAMYFCASRATGLALSGEETQYFGPGTRLLVL.

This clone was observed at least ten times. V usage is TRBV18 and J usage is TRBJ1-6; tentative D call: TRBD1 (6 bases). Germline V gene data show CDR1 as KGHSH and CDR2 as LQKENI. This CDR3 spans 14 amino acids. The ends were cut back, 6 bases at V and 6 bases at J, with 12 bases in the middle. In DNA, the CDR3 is TGTGCCAGCTCCGAACCCAGGGGTAATTCACCCCTCCACTTT. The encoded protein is CASSEPRGNSPLHF.

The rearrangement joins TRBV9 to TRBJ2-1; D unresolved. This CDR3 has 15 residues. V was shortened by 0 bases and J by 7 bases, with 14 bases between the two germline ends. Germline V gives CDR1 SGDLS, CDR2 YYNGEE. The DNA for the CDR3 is TGTGCCAGCAGCGTAGCCCTGTACCCTGGGAATGAGCAGTTCTTC. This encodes CASSVALYPGNEQFF.

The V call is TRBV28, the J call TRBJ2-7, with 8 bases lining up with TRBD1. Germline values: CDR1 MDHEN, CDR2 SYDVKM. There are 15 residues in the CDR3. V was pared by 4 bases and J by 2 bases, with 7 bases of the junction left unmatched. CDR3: CASSSRTGNPYEQYF. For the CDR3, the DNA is TGTGCCAGCAGTTCCAGGACAGGGAACCCCTACGAGCAGTACTTC. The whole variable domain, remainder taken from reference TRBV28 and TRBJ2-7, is DVKVTQSSRYLVKRTGEKVFLECVQDMDHENMFWYRQDPGLGLRLIYFSYDVKMKEKGDIPEGYSVSREKKERFSLILESASTNQTSMYLCASSSRTGNPYEQYFGPGTRLTVT.

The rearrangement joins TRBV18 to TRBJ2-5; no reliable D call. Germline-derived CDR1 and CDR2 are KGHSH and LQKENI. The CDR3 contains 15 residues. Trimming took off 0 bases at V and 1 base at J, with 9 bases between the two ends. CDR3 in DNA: TGTGCCAGCTCACCACCGGGCGCTCCCCAAGAGACCCAGTACTTC. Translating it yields CASSPPGAPQETQYF.

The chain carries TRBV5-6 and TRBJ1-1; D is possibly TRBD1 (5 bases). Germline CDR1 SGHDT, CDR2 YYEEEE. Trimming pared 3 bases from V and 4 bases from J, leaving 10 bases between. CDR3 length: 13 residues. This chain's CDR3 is CASSSVRVTEAFF. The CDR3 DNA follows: TGTGCCAGCAGCTCCGTCAGGGTCACTGAAGCTTTCTTT.

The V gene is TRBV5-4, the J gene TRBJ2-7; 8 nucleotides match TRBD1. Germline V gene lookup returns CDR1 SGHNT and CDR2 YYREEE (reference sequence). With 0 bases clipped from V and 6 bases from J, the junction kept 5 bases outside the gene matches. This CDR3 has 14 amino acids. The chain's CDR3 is CASSLDQGAVEQYF. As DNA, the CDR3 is TGTGCCAGCAGCTTGGATCAGGGGGCCGTCGAGCAGTACTTC.

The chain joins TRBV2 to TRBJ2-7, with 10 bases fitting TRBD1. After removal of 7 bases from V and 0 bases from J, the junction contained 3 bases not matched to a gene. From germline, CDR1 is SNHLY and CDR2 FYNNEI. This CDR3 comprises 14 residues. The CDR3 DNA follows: TGTGCCAGCACGGGACAGGGGAGCTCCTACGAGCAGTACTTC. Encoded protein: CASTGQGSSYEQYF.